Detailed here is one T cell receptor (beta chain). What it recognizes is unknown. The sample comes from a study of graft-versus-host responses after intestinal transplantation. Notes on the study in general: Elevated graft-versus-host to host-versus-graft clonal ratios in allografts were recorded for patients with graft-donor T cell macrochimerism.

V shed 5 bases, J shed 10 bases, and the junction held 7 bases outside the gene matches. CDR1 is MGHDK, CDR2 SYGVNS, per germline. The CDR3 runs 14 residues. TCRdb keeps only in-frame clones here, not all; method: immunoSEQ multiplex PCR. The table records tens of thousands of clones, about 80% of them present only once. The origin of this receptor is a human donor who received an intestinal transplant. The chain has TRBV25-1 and TRBJ2-1, with 11 bases lining up with TRBD2. The specimen comprised unstimulated CD8+ T cells sorted from spleen or lymph node cells, sampled before intestinal transplant. This CDR3 is CASSLAGGGAEQFF. For the CDR3, the DNA is TGTGCCAGCAGTTTAGCGGGAGGGGGGGCAGAGCAGTTCTTC.